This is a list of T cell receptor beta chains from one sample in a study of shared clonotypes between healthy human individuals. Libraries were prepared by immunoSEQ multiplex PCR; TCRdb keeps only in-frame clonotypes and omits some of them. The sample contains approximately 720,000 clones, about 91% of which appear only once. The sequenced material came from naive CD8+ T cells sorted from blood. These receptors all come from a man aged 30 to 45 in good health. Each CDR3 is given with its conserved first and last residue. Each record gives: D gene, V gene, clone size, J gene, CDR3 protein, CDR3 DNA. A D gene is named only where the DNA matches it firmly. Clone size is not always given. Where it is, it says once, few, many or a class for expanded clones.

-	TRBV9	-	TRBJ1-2	CASGGAPQGYTF	TGTGCCAGCGGGGGCGCCCCCCAAGGCTACACCTTC
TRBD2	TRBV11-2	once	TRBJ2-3	CASSLVGGRQDTQYF	TGTGCCAGCAGCTTAGTCGGGGGGAGACAAGATACGCAGTATTTT
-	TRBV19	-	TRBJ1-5	CASSSGGNQPQHF	TGTGCCAGTAGTAGCGGGGGGAATCAGCCCCAGCATTTT
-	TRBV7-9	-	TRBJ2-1	CASSPNEQFF	TGTGCCAGCAGTCCCAATGAGCAGTTCTTC
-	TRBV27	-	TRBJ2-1	CASSLGANPYNEQFF	TGTGCCAGCAGTTTAGGCGCAAATCCCTACAATGAGCAGTTCTTC
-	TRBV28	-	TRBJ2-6	CASSSYTDGANVLTF	TGTGCCAGCAGTTCCTATACGGATGGGGCCAACGTCCTGACTTTC
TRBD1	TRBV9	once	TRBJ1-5	CASSAGGQGRSGPQHF	TGTGCCAGCAGCGCGGGTGGACAGGGGCGAAGTGGGCCCCAGCATTTT
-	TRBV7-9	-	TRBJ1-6	CASSLVGPTANSPLHF	TGTGCCAGCAGCTTAGTGGGCCCAACGGCTAATTCACCCCTCCACTTT
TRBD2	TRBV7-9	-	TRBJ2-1	CATDSGSELDNEQFF	TGTGCCACCGATAGCGGGAGCGAGCTGGACAATGAGCAGTTCTTC
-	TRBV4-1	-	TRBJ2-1	CASSLTVDDYNEQFF	TGCGCCAGCAGCCTGACAGTGGACGACTACAATGAGCAGTTCTTC
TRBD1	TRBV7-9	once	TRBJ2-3	CASSLIDRGGTDTQYF	TGTGCCAGCAGCTTAATTGACAGGGGGGGCACAGATACGCAGTATTTT
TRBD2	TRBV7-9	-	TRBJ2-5	CASSSPGLAGQETQYF	TGTGCCAGCAGCTCTCCGGGACTAGCGGGCCAAGAGACCCAGTACTTC
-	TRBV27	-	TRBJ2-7	CASSPDSTYEQYF	TGTGCCAGCAGTCCGGACAGCACCTACGAGCAGTACTTC
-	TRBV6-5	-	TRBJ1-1	CASSYPGSNTEAFF	TGTGCCAGCAGTTATCCAGGGTCTAACACTGAAGCTTTCTTT
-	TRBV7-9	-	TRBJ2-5	CASSPRLEETQYF	TGTGCCAGCAGCCCCCGACTAGAAGAGACCCAGTACTTC
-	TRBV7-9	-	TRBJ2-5	CASSASGGGLETQYF	TGTGCCAGCAGCGCCAGCGGTGGCGGCTTGGAGACCCAGTACTTC